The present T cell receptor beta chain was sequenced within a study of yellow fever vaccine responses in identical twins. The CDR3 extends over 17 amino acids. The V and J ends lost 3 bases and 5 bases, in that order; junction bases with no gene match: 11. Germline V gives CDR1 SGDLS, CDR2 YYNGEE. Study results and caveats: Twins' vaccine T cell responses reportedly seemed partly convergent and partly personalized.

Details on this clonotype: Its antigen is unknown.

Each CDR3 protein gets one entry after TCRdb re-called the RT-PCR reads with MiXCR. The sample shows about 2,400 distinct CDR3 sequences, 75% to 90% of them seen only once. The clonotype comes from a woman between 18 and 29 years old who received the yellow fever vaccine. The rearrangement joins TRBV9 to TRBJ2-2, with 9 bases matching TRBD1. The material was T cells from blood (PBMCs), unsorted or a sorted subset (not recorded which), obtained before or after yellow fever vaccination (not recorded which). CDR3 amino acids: CASSERPGTGRTGELFF. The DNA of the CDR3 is TGTGCCAGCAGCGAGAGGCCCGGGACAGGGAGGACCGGGGAGCTGTTTTTT.